This note documents a single TCR beta chain sequence. Which antigen it targets is not known. Nothing much larger sits one base from this clone, and base qualities are not available. Taken from the germline V gene (reference sequence), the CDR1 and CDR2 loops are SEHNR and FQNEAQ. The CDR3, cysteine through phenylalanine, is 13 amino acids long. The entry retains the CDR3 DNA only, 39 bases that are in frame from base 1. V is shortened by 1 base, J by 4 bases, and the region joining them spans 7 bases. The data stem from a study of CD8 T cells in ankylosing spondylitis (dated by TCRdb to about 2017). Context from the whole study: The study profiled T cell receptor beta repertoires in healthy donors and ankylosing spondylitis patients to find disease-linked TCR variants. In total, the full study cohort was made up of 85 to 140 healthy donors and roughly 27 ankylosing spondylitis patients. Peripheral blood was sampled, and synovial fluid was also collected from ankylosing spondylitis patients. Results and caveats for the whole study, not just this receptor: In peripheral blood, the disease-linked clones were found at relatively low frequencies and had a CD8+ phenotype. The disease-linked clones were reported to be significantly enriched in matched synovial fluid samples from ankylosing spondylitis patients. Some motif variants had previously been reported in the synovial fluid and blood of reactive arthritis patients, which suggests shared mechanisms of disease initiation. Blood from ankylosing spondylitis patients appeared to be characterized by a TCR beta motif composed of about eight highly homologous amino acid variants.

The run used an Illumina HiSeq 2500. Quantitative 5'-RACE with molecular barcodes was used to prepare TCR beta libraries. Processing in the source paper ran as follows. Disease-linked TCR variants were identified with a new computational method built on a probabilistic model of VDJ rearrangement. Clones were called with MiXCR by TCRdb after fastp trimmed the public reads at Q25, and only in-frame beta chains were retained. One record per CDR3 amino acid sequence lists the most common genes and DNA. These V and J calls originate from TCRdb's pipeline instead of the authors' own analysis. The sample has around 180,000 distinct CDR3 sequences on record, roughly 13% of them singletons. The ten most abundant clones make up 11% of the sample.

Sequenced: blood, either unsorted or a sorted T cell fraction (not recorded which). This TCR was sampled from a female donor with ankylosing spondylitis or in good health (not recorded which). The chain is encoded by TRBV7-9 joined to TRBJ1-1; the D gene is not confidently resolved. The nucleotide sequence is given as TGTGCCAGCAGCTTAGAAGGAGTCACTGAAGCTTTCTTT. Its protein reads: CASSLEGVTEAFF.